This entry lists 29 T cell receptor beta chains sequenced from one sample in a study of T cell clones after liver transplantation. Sequenced by immunoSEQ multiplex PCR; TCRdb stores in-frame clones only, minus some. Counted here are 85,000 to 130,000 clones, more than 75% occurring once; the ten biggest clones make up over 0.75%. The sample here was CD4+ T cells from blood, taken before liver transplant. All receptors derive from a human donor who received a liver transplant.

The gene calls are TRBV7-3 and TRBJ1-6, with TRBD1 identical over 9 bases. V lost 4 bases to trimming and J lost 7 bases; unmatched junction nucleotides: 2. CDR1 is SGHTA and CDR2 is FQGTGA in the germline V gene. The CDR3 totals 14 residues. Here the CDR3 reads CASSSTGGNSPLHF. The CDR3 coding sequence is TGTGCCAGCAGCTCGACAGGGGGAAATTCACCCCTCCACTTT.

The chain employs TRBV15 and TRBJ1-2; unclear D gene. The V gene lost 5 bases and the J gene lost 4 bases, with 20 bases spanning the gap. This CDR3 region has 16 residues. The germline gives CDR1 LNHNV, CDR2 YYDKDF (reference sequence). The CDR3 here is CATSHRDGNRRYGYTF. CDR3 sequence (DNA): TGTGCCACCAGCCACCGCGACGGGAATAGGCGCTATGGCTACACCTTC.

This sequence joins TRBV12-5 and TRBJ2-1; D gene uncertain. The CDR3 is made up of 13 amino acids. V was pared by 0 bases and J by 7 bases, with 7 bases between. CDR1 is LGHNT, CDR2 FRNRAP, per germline. CDR3 residues: CASGLVQSNEQFF. As DNA, the CDR3 is TGTGCTAGTGGTTTGGTCCAGTCGAATGAGCAGTTCTTC.

V gene TRBV10-3 combines with J gene TRBJ1-1; maybe TRBD1 (5 bases). The CDR3 is made up of 15 amino acids. V was shortened by 7 bases and J by 1 base, with 16 bases between the two germline ends. Germline CDR1 reads ENHRY; CDR2 reads SYGVKD. CDR3 amino acids: CAIKVGGIRNTEAFF. In DNA form, the CDR3 reads TGTGCCATCAAGGTCGGGGGGATCAGGAACACTGAAGCTTTCTTT.

The chain employs TRBV2 and TRBJ2-5; D might be TRBD1 (6 bases). Trimming shortened V by 4 bases and J by 6 bases, and 12 bases separated the two germline ends. The CDR3 consists of 13 residues. Germline lookup yields CDR1 SNHLY and CDR2 FYNNEI. DNA for the CDR3: TGTGCCAGCAGTGTGGCAGGGGAAAAGACCCAGTACTTC. It translates to CASSVAGEKTQYF.

J is TRBJ2-2 and V is TRBV7-2; the D is unclear. Germline V gene data show CDR1 as SGHTA and CDR2 as FQGNSA. This CDR3 contains 16 residues. The germline V and J ends were trimmed by 6 bases and 1 base, with 15 bases remaining between them. The DNA for the CDR3 is TGTGCCAGCAGTTTACAGCCGTTACAGAACACCGGGGAGCTGTTTTTT. Protein sequence: CASSLQPLQNTGELFF.

The V and J genes are TRBV6-5 and TRBJ1-5, with a weak D call TRBD1 (5 bases). Per the germline V gene, CDR1 is MNHEY and CDR2 is SVGAGI. V was pared by 2 bases and J by 4 bases, with 12 bases between. The CDR3 extends over 15 amino acids. The CDR3 nucleotides read TGTGCCAGCAGTTACGATAGGGGAAGTAATCAGCCCCAGCATTTT. Encoded protein: CASSYDRGSNQPQHF.

The gene calls are TRBV7-9 and TRBJ1-5; 11 positions agree with TRBD1. Germline V lookup: CDR1 SEHNR, CDR2 FQNEAQ (reference sequence). Trimming cost V 3 bases and J 6 bases; bases outside gene matches: 7. CDR3 length: 16 residues. CDR3 in amino acids: CASSLGTGGLGQPQHF. In DNA, the CDR3 is TGTGCCAGCAGCTTGGGGACAGGGGGTTTAGGTCAGCCCCAGCATTTT.

The chain recombines TRBV12-5 with TRBJ2-5, with D possibly being TRBD1 or TRBD2 (5 bases each). The CDR3 runs 15 residues. Trimming shortened V by 2 bases and J by 4 bases, and 14 bases separated the two germline ends. Germline values: CDR1 LGHNT, CDR2 FRNRAP. CDR3 sequence (DNA): TGTGCTAGTGGTTTGAGCGCCCTGAGGGGAGAGACCCAGTACTTC. This translates into CASGLSALRGETQYF.

This clone was found once. The gene calls are TRBV6-1 and TRBJ2-6, with D unclear. This CDR3 has 15 amino acids. Germline V gene lookup returns CDR1 MNHNS and CDR2 SASEGT. The ends were cut back, 1 base at V and 0 bases at J, with 4 bases in the middle. CDR3 sequence: CASSEGNSGANVLTF. For the CDR3, the DNA is TGTGCCAGCAGTGAAGGTAACTCTGGGGCCAACGTCCTGACTTTC.

This clone occurred once. This rearrangement joins TRBV5-4 to TRBJ1-6, with a tentative D call TRBD1 (6 bases). The CDR3 is 15 amino acids. Per the germline V gene, CDR1 is SGHNT and CDR2 is YYREEE (reference sequence). Trimming took off 0 bases at V and 7 bases at J, with 11 bases between the two ends. CDR3 sequence (DNA): TGTGCCAGCAGCTTGGGGGGGCAGGCGAATTCACCCCTCCACTTT. Protein: CASSLGGQANSPLHF.

The chain joins TRBV5-1 to TRBJ1-4; 8 nucleotides align to TRBD1. This CDR3 has 16 residues. V was clipped by 4 bases and J by 8 bases; unmatched bases: 13. Per the germline V gene, CDR1 is SGHRS and CDR2 is YFSETQ. In DNA form, the CDR3 reads TGCGCCAGCAGCCTTTCGCCGACAGGGGTGGGGGAAAAACTGTTTTTT. Translating gives CASSLSPTGVGEKLFF.

This rearrangement joins TRBV7-2 to TRBJ2-1; the D gene is possibly TRBD1 (6 bases). The V gene's germline CDR1 is SGHTA and CDR2 FQGNSA. V dropped 3 bases and J dropped 7 bases, with 13 bases sitting between them. The CDR3 covers 14 residues. The CDR3 DNA follows: TGTGCCAGCAGCTTGAGGACAGTTTTAAATGAGCAGTTCTTC. It translates to CASSLRTVLNEQFF.

There are a few counts of this clone. This sequence joins TRBV7-3 and TRBJ2-3; tentatively, D is TRBD2 (5 bases). This CDR3 is 12 amino acids long. Germline CDR1 and CDR2: SGHTA and FQGTGA. Trimming removed 5 bases at V and 10 bases at J, with 13 bases between. CDR3 bases: TGTGCCAGCAGCCCCACGTCCGGGGCGCAGTATTTT. Amino acids: CASSPTSGAQYF.

The chain uses TRBV14 and TRBJ2-7; the D gene is possibly TRBD1 (6 bases). V lost 0 bases and J lost 5, with 11 bases in between. Germline CDR1 reads SGHDN; CDR2 reads FVKESK. The CDR3 runs to 14 residues. DNA for the CDR3: TGTGCCAGCAGCCAAGATCTAAGGGGGAACGAGCAGTACTTC. It translates to CASSQDLRGNEQYF.

This clone was seen once. The rearrangement links TRBV2 to TRBJ2-2; TRBD1 might be the D (5 bases). The CDR3 runs 15 residues. Trimming cost V 7 bases and J 1 base, with 13 bases left between them. Germline values: CDR1 SNHLY, CDR2 FYNNEI. The CDR3 loop reads CASTRRQLNTGELFF. The CDR3 nucleotides are TGTGCCAGCACTCGAAGACAGTTGAACACCGGGGAGCTGTTTTTT.

J is TRBJ1-4 and V is TRBV9; D gene unclear. Trimming took 4 bases from V and 8 from J, leaving 18 bases between them. The CDR3 contains 15 residues. CDR1 and CDR2 (germline): SGDLS, YYNGEE. CDR3 protein: CASSTTTRLEEKLFF. CDR3 coding DNA: TGTGCCAGCAGCACGACTACCCGGTTGGAGGAAAAACTGTTTTTT.

V is TRBV28 and J is TRBJ1-1; 9 bases align to TRBD1. J lost 0 bases, V lost 0 bases, and 14 bases had no gene match. The CDR3 extends over 20 amino acids. Germline V gene lookup returns CDR1 MDHEN and CDR2 SYDVKM. The DNA of the CDR3 is TGTGCCAGCAGTTTATGGGGCCACAGGGGGCTTGACTTGTTGAACACTGAAGCTTTCTTT. Amino acids: CASSLWGHRGLDLLNTEAFF.

Of note for this clone: Sequence at one end of the junction differs from germline and may be a read error. The V call is TRBV2, the J call TRBJ1-1; 9 nucleotides match TRBD1. CDR3 length equals 12 residues. Germline assignment: CDR1 SNHLY and CDR2 FYNNEI. The CDR3 spells CASTRSGTGTDF. The CDR3, as DNA: TGTGCCAGCACCAGGAGTGGGACAGGGACAGACTTT.

The chain couples TRBV5-1 to TRBJ1-1, with D maybe TRBD1 (6 bases). CDR1 is SGHRS, CDR2 YFSETQ, per germline. V lost 0 bases, J lost 5 bases, and 11 bases lay in between. This CDR3 is built from 14 residues. CDR3 amino acids: CASSLALGGTEAFF. The CDR3 bases are TGCGCCAGCAGCTTGGCCTTAGGGGGGACTGAAGCTTTCTTT.

The CDR3 here is CASNPGYSGNTIYF. The CDR3 region has the DNA TGTGCCAGCAACCCCGGGTACTCTGGAAACACCATATATTTT. The chain employs TRBV28 and TRBJ1-3, with unresolved D. The CDR3 runs 14 residues. Trimming removed 7 bases at V and 0 bases at J, with 10 bases between. The germline V gene has CDR1 MDHEN and CDR2 SYDVKM. The variable domain in full, with the rest retrieved from reference TRBV28 and TRBJ1-3, is DVKVTQSSRYLVKRTGEKVFLECVQDMDHENMFWYRQDPGLGLRLIYFSYDVKMKEKGDIPEGYSVSREKKERFSLILESASTNQTSMYLCASNPGYSGNTIYFGEGSWLTVV.

This sequence joins TRBV6-5 and TRBJ2-7; no clear D. V was shortened by 2 bases and J by 5 bases, with 4 bases between the two germline ends. This CDR3 comprises 11 residues. CDR1 and CDR2 from the germline V gene are MNHEY and SVGAGI. In DNA, the CDR3 is TGTGCCAGCAGTTACGGCCACGAGCAGTACTTC. Translation gives CASSYGHEQYF.

The chain is built from TRBV7-9 and TRBJ1-4; 7 bases agree with TRBD1. Germline CDR1 SEHNR, CDR2 FQNEAQ (reference sequence). J was trimmed by 6 bases and V by 8 bases; bases with no gene match: 3. The CDR3 is 12 amino acids. The CDR3 region has the DNA TGTGCCAGCGGAACAGGGGATGAAAAACTGTTTTTT. Translating gives CASGTGDEKLFF.

V gene TRBV7-6 combines with J gene TRBJ2-7; D may be TRBD1 (7 bases). This CDR3 contains 19 residues. Germline V gene sequence: CDR1 SGHVS, CDR2 FNYEAQ. V lost 4 bases to trimming and J lost 0 bases, with 25 bases between them. CDR3 DNA sequence: TGTGCCAGCAGCTCCCAGGGGGGTTCCGACACGGGTTTCTCCTACGAGCAGTACTTC. Residues: CASSSQGGSDTGFSYEQYF.

Here the CDR3 DNA reads TGTGCCACCCGAGCCCCCTCTGGAAACACCATATATTTT. This encodes CATRAPSGNTIYF. The genes are TRBV28 and TRBJ1-3, with D unresolved. Trimming shortened V by 10 bases and J by 0 bases, and 10 bases separated the two germline ends. Germline V gene sequence: CDR1 MDHEN, CDR2 SYDVKM. CDR3 length equals 13 residues.

The chain is built from TRBV4-2 and TRBJ2-7, with D maybe TRBD2 (5 bases). Germline V gives CDR1 LGHNA, CDR2 YNFKEQ. Between the trimmed V and J ends, which lost 1 base and 0 bases, there was a span of 7 bases. CDR3 length equals 14 residues. The CDR3 is CASSQVGSSYEQYF. The CDR3, as DNA: TGTGCCAGCAGCCAAGTAGGGAGCTCCTACGAGCAGTACTTC.

This chain joins TRBV23-1 and TRBJ1-5; D may be TRBD1 (5 bases). TRBV23-1 carries the ORF label, with uncertain function. The CDR3 contains 14 residues. Trimming pared 4 bases from V and 7 bases from J, leaving 14 bases between. CDR3 sequence: CASSRGGAEQPQHF. CDR3 in DNA: TGCGCCAGCAGTCGAGGAGGGGCTGAGCAGCCCCAGCATTTT.

The rearrangement links TRBV7-2 to TRBJ2-2; maybe TRBD1 (6 bases). Germline CDR1 reads SGHTA; CDR2 reads FQGNSA. Trimming took 3 bases from V and 6 from J, leaving 17 bases between them. This CDR3 has 16 amino acids. CDR3 bases: TGTGCCAGCAGCTTCTTACAGGGTTGGGATGCCGGGGAGCTGTTTTTT. Amino acids: CASSFLQGWDAGELFF. The variable domain in full, with the rest retrieved from reference TRBV7-2 and TRBJ2-2, is GAGVSQSPSNKVTEKGKDVELRCDPISGHTALYWYRQSLGQGLEFLIYFQGNSAPDKSGLPSDRFSAERTGGSVSTLTIQRTQQEDSAVYLCASSFLQGWDAGELFFGEGSRLTVL.

This clone has a handful of counts. The chain has TRBV6-4 and TRBJ1-1; D perhaps matches TRBD1 (5 bases). The germline V and J ends were trimmed by 5 bases and 0 bases, with 7 bases remaining between them. Per the germline V gene, CDR1 is MRHNA and CDR2 is SNTAGT. The CDR3 totals 13 residues. CDR3 DNA sequence: TGTGCCAGCAGTCGGACATTGAACACTGAAGCTTTCTTT. As protein: CASSRTLNTEAFF.